This T cell receptor beta chain was observed in a study of blood T cell repertoires in COVID-19. Original handling: Estimated nucleated cell counts came from reference gene primer amplification. This table comes from immunoSEQ multiplex PCR, and its TCRdb copy is limited to in-frame clones, with some not included. The V and J calls and clone size come from that table; D and trimming were worked out from the DNA. The data contain 200,000 to 250,000 clones, about nine tenths of them seen just once; the ten biggest clones take up roughly 3.4%. The germline gives CDR1 MNHEY, CDR2 SVGAGI. The CDR3 contains 13 residues. Trimming pared 4 bases from V and 3 bases from J, leaving 9 bases between.

This receptor was taken from a woman aged 35 to 49 with acute COVID-19. Sequencing used PBMCs or T cells enriched from blood (not recorded which). The chain links TRBV6-5 to TRBJ1-1, with D perhaps TRBD1 (6 bases). CDR3 DNA: TGTGCCAGCAGTTTCGACAGGTACACTGAAGCTTTCTTT. Translation gives CASSFDRYTEAFF.